This T cell receptor beta chain was captured in a study of beta chain features in type 1 diabetes. General study points: Type 1 diabetes patients had TCRB CDR3s that were shorter (moderately but significantly so) in all four CD4+ subsets. The similarity of naive, central memory and Treg TCRB repertoires appeared greater among patients than among healthy donors.

To note about this clone: What it binds is not known.

CDR3 size: 16 residues. Trimming stripped 5 bases from V and 2 bases from J, with 18 bases between. CDR1 and CDR2 from the germline V gene are SEHNR and FQNEAQ (reference sequence). The entirety of the isolated RNA underwent reverse transcription, so expressed TCRB transcripts were sequenced. Regulatory, naive and central memory T cell samples averaged about 3.5 million reads. Assay: immunoSEQ multiplex PCR; the TCRdb copy retains only in-frame clones and omits some. Of hundreds of thousands of clones listed, about an eighth are singletons. CD45RO/CCR7/CD25/CD127/CD95/CD27 staining was used to isolate CD4+ naive, central memory, regulatory and stem cell-like memory cells by sorting.

The sequence derives from a man aged 18-30 years with type 1 diabetes. Sequencing was carried out using naive CD4+ T cells from blood. The V gene is TRBV7-9, the J gene TRBJ2-5; D is unresolved. The CDR3 nucleotides are TGTGCCAGCAGCGACCCATTTGGACGGTCGCAAGAGACCCAGTACTTC. This encodes CASSDPFGRSQETQYF.